The T cell receptor (beta chain) described here comes from a study of shared clonotypes between healthy human individuals. Whole-study results and caveats: Researchers found naive subsets generally carried larger estimated richness than memory subsets. Researchers sampled only blood; tissue repertoires likely differ. The study found 4.5% to 5% of naive CD4 clonotypes shared across a few donors.

It was into CD45RA+ naive and CD45RA-negative memory subsets that the CD4+ cells were split. Remarks on this clone: Antigen: not known.

The ends lost 2 bases at V and 6 bases at J; junction bases unmatched: 11. The length of the CDR3 is 16 residues. Germline CDR1 LGHNA, CDR2 YNFKEQ. Libraries were prepared by immunoSEQ multiplex PCR; TCRdb keeps only in-frame clonotypes and omits some of them. The repertoire has 2,500,000 or so clones, roughly 93% of them found once; the top ten carry around 0.4%. Sequencing used naive CD4+ T cells from PBMCs. Subset described: CD45RA+ positively selected. The chain has TRBV4-2 and TRBJ1-2; TRBD1 matches 8 bases. This TCR came from a man aged 18 to 30 in good health. Some clones in this sample may be carry-over from other donors' samples. The CDR3 protein is CASSQNLQGEDNGYTF. DNA for the CDR3: TGTGCCAGCAGCCAAAACTTACAGGGGGAGGATAATGGCTACACCTTC.